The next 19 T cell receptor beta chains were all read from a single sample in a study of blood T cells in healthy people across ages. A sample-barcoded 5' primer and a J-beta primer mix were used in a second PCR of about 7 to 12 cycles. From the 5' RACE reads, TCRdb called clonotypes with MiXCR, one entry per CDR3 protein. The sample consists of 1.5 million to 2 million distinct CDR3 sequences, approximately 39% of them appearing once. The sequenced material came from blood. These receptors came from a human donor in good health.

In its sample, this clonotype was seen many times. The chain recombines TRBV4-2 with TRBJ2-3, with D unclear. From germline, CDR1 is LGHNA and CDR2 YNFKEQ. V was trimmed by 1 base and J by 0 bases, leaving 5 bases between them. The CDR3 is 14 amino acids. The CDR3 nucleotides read TGTGCCAGCAGCCAAGGGCGAAGCACAGATACGCAGTATTTT. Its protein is CASSQGRSTDTQYF.

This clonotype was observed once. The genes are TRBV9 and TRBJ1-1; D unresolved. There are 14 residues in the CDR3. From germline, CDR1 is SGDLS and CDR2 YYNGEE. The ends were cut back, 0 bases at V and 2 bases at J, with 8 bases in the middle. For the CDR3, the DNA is TGTGCCAGCAGCGTAGACTCCAGAAACACTGAAGCTTTCTTT. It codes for CASSVDSRNTEAFF.

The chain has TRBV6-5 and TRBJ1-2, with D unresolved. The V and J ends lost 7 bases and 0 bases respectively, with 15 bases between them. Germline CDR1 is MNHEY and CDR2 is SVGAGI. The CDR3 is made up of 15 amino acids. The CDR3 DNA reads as TGTGCCAGCAAAGACGAGGCCTTTCCTAACTATGGCTACACCTTC. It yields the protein CASKDEAFPNYGYTF.

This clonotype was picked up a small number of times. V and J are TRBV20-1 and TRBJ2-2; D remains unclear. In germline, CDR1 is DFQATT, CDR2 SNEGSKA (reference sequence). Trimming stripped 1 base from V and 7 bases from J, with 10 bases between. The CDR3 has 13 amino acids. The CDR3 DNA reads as TGCAGTGCTAGAGTCAGCGCTATCGGGGAGCTGTTTTTT. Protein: CSARVSAIGELFF.

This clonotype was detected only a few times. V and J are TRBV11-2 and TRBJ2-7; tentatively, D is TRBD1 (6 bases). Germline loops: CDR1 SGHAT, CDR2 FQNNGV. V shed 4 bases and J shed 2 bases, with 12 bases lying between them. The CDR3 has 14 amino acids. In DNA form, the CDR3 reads TGTGCCAGCAGCTCCCAGGGGCTAACCTACGAGCAGTACTTC. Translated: CASSSQGLTYEQYF.

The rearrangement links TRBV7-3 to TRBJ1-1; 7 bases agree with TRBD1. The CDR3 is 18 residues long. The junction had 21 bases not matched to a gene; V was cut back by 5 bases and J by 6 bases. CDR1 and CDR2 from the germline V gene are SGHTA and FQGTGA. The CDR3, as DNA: TGTGCCAGCAGCCCTAGCCGCTCGTCCGGGACAGATTACCCTGAAGCTTTCTTT. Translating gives CASSPSRSSGTDYPEAFF.

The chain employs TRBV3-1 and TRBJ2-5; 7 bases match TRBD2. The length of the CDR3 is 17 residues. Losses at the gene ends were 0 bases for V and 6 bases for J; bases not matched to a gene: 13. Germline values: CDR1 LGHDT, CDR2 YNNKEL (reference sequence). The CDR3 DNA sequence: TGTGCCAGCAGCCAAGATGCAAGGGAGGGATTCGGGAAGACCCAGTACTTC. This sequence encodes CASSQDAREGFGKTQYF.

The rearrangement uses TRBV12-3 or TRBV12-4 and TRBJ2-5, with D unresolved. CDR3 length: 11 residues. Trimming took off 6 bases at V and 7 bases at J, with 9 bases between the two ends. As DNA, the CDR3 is TGTGCCAGCAGCGGTCAGGCGACCCAGTACTTC. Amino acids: CASSGQATQYF.

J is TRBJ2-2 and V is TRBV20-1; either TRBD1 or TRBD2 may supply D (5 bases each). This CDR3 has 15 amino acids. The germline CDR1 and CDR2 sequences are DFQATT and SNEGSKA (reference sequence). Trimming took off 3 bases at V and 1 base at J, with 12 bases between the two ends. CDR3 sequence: CSASPGPRNTGELFF. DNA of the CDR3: TGCAGTGCTAGTCCGGGACCCAGGAACACCGGGGAGCTGTTTTTT.

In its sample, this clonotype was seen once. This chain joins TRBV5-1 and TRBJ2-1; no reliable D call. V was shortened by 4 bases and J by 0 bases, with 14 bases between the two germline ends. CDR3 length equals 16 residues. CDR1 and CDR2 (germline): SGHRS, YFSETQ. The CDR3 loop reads CASSTMTASSYNEQFF. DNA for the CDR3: TGCGCCAGCAGCACAATGACGGCTTCCTCCTACAATGAGCAGTTCTTC.

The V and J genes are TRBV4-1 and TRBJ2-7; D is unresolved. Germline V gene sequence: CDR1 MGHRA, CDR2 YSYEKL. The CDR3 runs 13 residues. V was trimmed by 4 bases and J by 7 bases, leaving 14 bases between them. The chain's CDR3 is CASSRLQPGEQYF. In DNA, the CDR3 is TGCGCCAGCAGCCGATTACAGCCCGGAGAGCAGTACTTC.

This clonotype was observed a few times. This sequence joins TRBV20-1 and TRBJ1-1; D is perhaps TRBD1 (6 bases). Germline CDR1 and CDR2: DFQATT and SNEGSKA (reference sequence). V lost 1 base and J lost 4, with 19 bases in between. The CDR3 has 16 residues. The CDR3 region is CSARVWGRIGGTEAFF. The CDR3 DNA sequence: TGCAGTGCTAGAGTTTGGGGGCGCATAGGGGGCACTGAAGCTTTCTTT.

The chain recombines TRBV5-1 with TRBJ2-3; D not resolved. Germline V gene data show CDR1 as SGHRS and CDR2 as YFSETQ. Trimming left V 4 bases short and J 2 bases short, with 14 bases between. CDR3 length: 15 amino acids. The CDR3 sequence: CASSLSYGLTDTQYF. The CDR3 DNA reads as TGCGCCAGCAGCCTCTCCTACGGTCTCACAGATACGCAGTATTTT.

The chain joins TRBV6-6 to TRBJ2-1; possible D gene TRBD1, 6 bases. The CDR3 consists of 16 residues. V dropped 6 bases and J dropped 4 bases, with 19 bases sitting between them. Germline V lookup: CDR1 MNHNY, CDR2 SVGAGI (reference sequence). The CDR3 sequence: CASSRTDRPDYNEQFF. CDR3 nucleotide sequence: TGTGCCAGCAGCCGGACTGACAGGCCCGATTACAATGAGCAGTTCTTC.

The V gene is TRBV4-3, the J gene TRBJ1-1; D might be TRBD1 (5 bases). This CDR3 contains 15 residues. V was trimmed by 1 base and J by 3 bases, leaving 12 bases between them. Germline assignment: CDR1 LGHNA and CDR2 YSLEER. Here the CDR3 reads CASSQGAGRDTEAFF. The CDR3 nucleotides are TGCGCCAGCAGCCAAGGGGCAGGGAGGGACACTGAAGCTTTCTTT.

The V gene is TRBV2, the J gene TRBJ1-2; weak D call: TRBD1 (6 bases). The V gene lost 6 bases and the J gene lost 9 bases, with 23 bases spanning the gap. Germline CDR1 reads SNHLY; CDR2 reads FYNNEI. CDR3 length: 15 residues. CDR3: CASRSNQGHPWSYTF. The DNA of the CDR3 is TGTGCCAGCAGATCGAACCAGGGACACCCATGGAGCTACACCTTC.

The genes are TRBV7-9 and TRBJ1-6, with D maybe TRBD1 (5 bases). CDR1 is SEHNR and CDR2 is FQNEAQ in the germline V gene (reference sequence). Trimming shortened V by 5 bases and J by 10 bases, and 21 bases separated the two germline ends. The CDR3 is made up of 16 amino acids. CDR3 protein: CASSSGTRGRDSPLHF. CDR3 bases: TGTGCCAGCAGCAGCGGGACTCGGGGACGGGACTCACCCCTCCACTTT.

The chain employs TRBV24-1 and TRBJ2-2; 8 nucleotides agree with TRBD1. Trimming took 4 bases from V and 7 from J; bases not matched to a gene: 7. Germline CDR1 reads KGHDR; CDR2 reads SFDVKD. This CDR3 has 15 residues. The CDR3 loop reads CATSDHTGGDGELFF. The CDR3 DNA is TGTGCCACCAGTGACCATACAGGGGGTGACGGGGAGCTGTTTTTT.

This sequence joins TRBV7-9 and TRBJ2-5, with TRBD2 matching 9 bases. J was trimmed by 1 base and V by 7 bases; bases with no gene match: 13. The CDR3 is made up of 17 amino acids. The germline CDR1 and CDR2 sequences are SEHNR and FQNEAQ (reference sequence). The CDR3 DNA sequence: TGTGCCAGCACCCACCGAGGGCTAGCGGGGTTCCAAGAGACCCAGTACTTC. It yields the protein CASTHRGLAGFQETQYF.